A selection of T cell receptor beta chains follows, all from one sample in a study of blood T cell repertoires in COVID-19. Sequenced by immunoSEQ multiplex PCR; TCRdb stores in-frame clones only, minus some. The sample holds about 170,000 clones, 86% seen once. Sequencing was done on a sample of peripheral blood. The receptors were gathered from a woman at least 80 years old in a cohort sampled during active or convalescent COVID-19. Each CDR3 is given with its conserved first and last residue. D genes are given only for firm matches. Clone size, where shown, is once, few, many, or a class for clones that have expanded.

TRBJ2-1,-,TRBV7-9,-,CASFRDTTNEQFF,TGTGCCAGCTTCCGGGACACGACAAATGAGCAGTTCTTC
TRBJ2-5,-,TRBV7-6,-,CASSWGGSEGTQYF,TGTGCCAGCAGCTGGGGAGGTAGCGAGGGGACCCAGTACTTC
TRBJ1-2,-,TRBV6-5,-,CASSTDSDTNYGYTF,TGTGCCAGCAGCACCGACAGCGATACAAACTATGGCTACACCTTC
TRBJ2-1,TRBD1,TRBV9,-,CASSGGTGNEQFF,TGTGCCAGCAGCGGAGGGACAGGGAATGAGCAGTTCTTC
TRBJ2-1,-,TRBV11-2,-,CASSSQGNNEQFF,TGTGCCAGCAGCTCGCAGGGGAACAATGAGCAGTTCTTC
TRBJ1-3,TRBD1,TRBV18,-,CASSPDRQGAGNTIYF,TGTGCCAGCTCACCAGACCGACAGGGGGCTGGAAACACCATATATTTT
TRBJ1-3,-,TRBV5-1,-,CASSFTGPGNTIYF,TGCGCCAGCAGCTTTACAGGGCCCGGAAACACCATATATTTT
TRBJ1-2,-,TRBV20-1,-,CSASHGRNNYGYTF,TGCAGTGCTAGTCACGGCAGGAATAACTATGGCTACACCTTC
TRBJ1-4,-,TRBV6-6,-,CASSPTRGAGEKLFF,TGTGCCAGCAGCCCCACCCGGGGGGCTGGTGAAAAACTGTTTTTT
TRBJ1-1,TRBD1,TRBV19,few,CASSKRQGLNTEAFF,TGTGCCAGTAGTAAAAGACAGGGGTTGAACACTGAAGCTTTCTTT
TRBJ2-7,TRBD2,TRBV7-8,-,CASSLVSLAGGSYEQYF,TGTGCCAGCAGCTTAGTTTCCTTGGCGGGGGGCTCCTACGAGCAGTACTTC
TRBJ1-6,TRBD1,TRBV27,-,CASSFARDRGSYNSPLHF,TGTGCCAGCAGTTTCGCCCGGGACAGGGGCTCCTATAATTCACCCCTCCACTTT
TRBJ1-1,-,TRBV12-2,-,CARKGDPSLNTEAFF,TGTGCAAGAAAGGGGGACCCAAGCCTAAACACTGAAGCTTTCTTT
TRBJ1-5,-,TRBV27,-,CASRPKTVTNQPQHF,TGTGCCAGCAGGCCGAAGACAGTGACCAATCAGCCCCAGCATTTT
TRBJ2-3,-,TRBV28,-,CASRTGGSDTQYF,TGTGCCAGCAGAACTGGAGGATCTGATACGCAGTATTTT
TRBJ2-7,-,TRBV28,-,CASPKTRGGSYEQYF,TGTGCCAGTCCGAAAACCAGGGGTGGTTCCTACGAGCAGTACTTC
TRBJ1-6,TRBD1,TRBV27,-,CASSPGDRVDSPLHF,TGTGCCAGCAGTCCGGGGGACAGGGTTGATTCACCCCTCCACTTT
TRBJ2-2,TRBD1,TRBV10-3,-,CAISSGTGTRSGGELFF,TGTGCCATCAGTTCTGGGACAGGGACCCGTAGTGGCGGGGAGCTGTTTTTT
TRBJ2-1,-,TRBV10-3,-,CAISDGGGGEQFF,TGTGCCATCAGTGATGGGGGAGGGGGTGAGCAGTTCTTC
TRBJ2-5,-,TRBV5-1,-,CASSGGTLGGQETQYF,TGCGCCAGCAGCGGGGGGACTCTCGGAGGGCAAGAGACCCAGTACTTC
TRBJ2-1,-,TRBV12-1,-,CASSFARWEGQDEQFF,TGTGCCAGCAGCTTTGCTAGGTGGGAGGGCCAGGATGAGCAGTTCTTC
TRBJ1-1,-,TRBV5-6,-,CASSPRQFLNTEAFF,TGTGCCAGCAGCCCCAGACAGTTTCTCAACACTGAAGCTTTCTTT
TRBJ2-7,TRBD1,TRBV5-1,-,CASSSTGGSVEQYF,TGCGCCAGCAGCTCTACAGGGGGTTCGGTCGAGCAGTACTTC
TRBJ2-2,-,TRBV10-1,-,CASSEPPSGARTGELFF,TGCGCCAGCAGTGAGCCGCCCTCAGGGGCGAGGACCGGGGAGCTGTTTTTT
TRBJ1-2,-,TRBV19,-,CASSIADRGYGYTF,TGTGCCAGTAGTATAGCGGACAGAGGGTATGGCTACACCTTC
TRBJ1-2,-,TRBV28,-,CASLAGALGYTF,TGTGCCAGCCTCGCGGGGGCGCTTGGCTACACCTTC
TRBJ1-5,-,TRBV13,-,CASSLGGDQPQHF,TGTGCCAGCAGCTTAGGGGGAGATCAGCCCCAGCATTTT
TRBJ2-2,TRBD1,TRBV29-1,-,CSVKFSGGLDTGELFF,TGCAGCGTCAAATTTTCAGGGGGCCTGGACACCGGGGAGCTGTTTTTT
TRBJ1-1,-,TRBV19,few,CASSIIVNTEAFF,TGTGCCAGTAGTATAATAGTGAACACTGAAGCTTTCTTT